This TCR beta chain was captured by sequencing in a study of blood T cell repertoires in COVID-19. The wider study: Spain, Italy and the United States supplied samples that represented acute and convalescent COVID-19. PBMCs, B-cell-depleted T cells, or T cells were the source of the cDNA or gDNA that made up the material.

Participants were placed into cohorts based on the clinical history they reported. This CDR3 region has 14 residues. CDR1 and CDR2 from the germline V gene are SGHRS and YFSETQ. V was pared by 5 bases and J by 3 bases, with 12 bases between. Study processing details: The assay estimated nucleated cells by amplifying reference gene primers. Here immunoSEQ multiplex PCR was the method, and the copy in TCRdb shows in-frame clones only, minus some. Clone size and V and J calls were adopted from that table, with D and trimming inferred from the DNA. The table records about 360,000 clones, approximately 89% of them present only once.

What was sequenced was PBMCs or T cells enriched from blood (not recorded which). The chain combines TRBV5-1 with TRBJ2-1, with D maybe TRBD2 (6 bases). This TCR was sampled from a middle-aged man in a cohort exposed to, infected with or recovered from COVID-19 (not recorded which). The CDR3 DNA is TGCGCCAGCAGGACTAGTCCTGACTACAATGAGCAGTTCTTC. Translation: CASRTSPDYNEQFF.